This TCR beta chain emerged from a study of shared clonotypes between healthy human individuals. Using immunoSEQ multiplex PCR, the repertoire was profiled, and TCRdb retains in-frame clones only, with some absent. The sample has about 1.1 million clones, about 80% seen once. Trimming pared 1 base from V and 10 bases from J, leaving 6 bases between. CDR1 is SGHDT and CDR2 is YYEEEE in the germline V gene. The CDR3 consists of 11 residues. The chain employs TRBV5-6 and TRBJ2-1; perhaps TRBD2 as D (5 bases). The origin of this receptor is a young man in good health. Some clones in this sample may be carry-over from other donors' samples. Sample: memory CD4+ T cells from PBMCs. The subset is: CD45RA-negative fraction. This CDR3 reads CASSLSGEQFF. The CDR3 DNA is TGTGCCAGCAGCTTGTCGGGGGAGCAGTTCTTC.